The 3 T cell receptor beta chains below were found in one sample sequenced in a study of blood T cell repertoires in COVID-19. Sequencing used immunoSEQ multiplex PCR; TCRdb keeps in-frame clones, though not all of them. The sample yields a few hundred thousand clones, about 86% seen once. The sample consisted of PBMCs or T cells enriched from blood (not recorded which). These receptors were taken from a woman aged 40 to 50 with acute COVID-19.

J is TRBJ2-3 and V is TRBV9, with 12 bases matching TRBD1. This CDR3 comprises 15 residues. The germline CDR1 and CDR2 sequences are SGDLS and YYNGEE. V lost 0 bases to trimming and J lost 6 bases; unmatched junction nucleotides: 2. Here the CDR3 DNA reads TGTGCCAGCAGCGTAGGGGGACAGGGGGCGGATACGCAGTATTTT. It translates to CASSVGGQGADTQYF.

This chain links TRBV24-1 with TRBJ1-1; TRBD1 agrees at 8 bases. Germline V CDR1 and CDR2: KGHDR, SFDVKD. The CDR3 runs 14 residues. V lost 3 bases to trimming and J lost 6 bases; unmatched junction nucleotides: 5. This CDR3 reads CATSDKDRVAEAFF. CDR3 DNA: TGTGCCACCAGTGATAAGGACAGGGTGGCTGAAGCTTTCTTT.

The V and J genes are TRBV5-6 and TRBJ1-2; no reliable D call. The CDR3 spans 14 residues. Trimming cost V 4 bases and J 0 bases, with 10 bases left between them. Germline V lookup: CDR1 SGHDT, CDR2 YYEEEE. The CDR3 spells CASSRIQANYGYTF. For the CDR3, the DNA is TGTGCCAGCAGCCGAATTCAGGCTAACTATGGCTACACCTTC. The whole variable domain, filled in from reference TRBV5-6 and TRBJ1-2, reads DAGVTQSPTHLIKTRGQQVTLRCSPKSGHDTVSWYQQALGQGPQFIFQYYEEEERQRGNFPDRFSGHQFPNYSSELNVNALLLGDSALYLCASSRIQANYGYTFGSGTRLTVV.